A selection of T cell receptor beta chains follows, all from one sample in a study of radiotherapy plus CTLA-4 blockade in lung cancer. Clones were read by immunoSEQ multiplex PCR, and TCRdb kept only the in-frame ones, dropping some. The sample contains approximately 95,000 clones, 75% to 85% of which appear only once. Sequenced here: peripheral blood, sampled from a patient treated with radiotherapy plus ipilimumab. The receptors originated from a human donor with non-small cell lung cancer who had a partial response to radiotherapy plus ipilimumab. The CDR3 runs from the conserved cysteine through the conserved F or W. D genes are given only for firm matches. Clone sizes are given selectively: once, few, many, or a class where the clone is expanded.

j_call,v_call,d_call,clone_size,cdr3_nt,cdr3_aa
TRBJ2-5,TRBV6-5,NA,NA,TGTGCCAGCATGGACAGCCAAGAGACCCAGTACTTC,CASMDSQETQYF
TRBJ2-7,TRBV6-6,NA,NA,TGTGCCAGCAGTCGGACTGGCAGTAGGGAGCAGTACTTC,CASSRTGSREQYF
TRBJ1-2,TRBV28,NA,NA,TGTGCCAGCAGTTCCCTCCCCATGGGGGCGCATGGCTACACCTTC,CASSSLPMGAHGYTF
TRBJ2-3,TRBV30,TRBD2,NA,TGTGCCTGGAGTGTAACTAGCGGGAGGGCAGATACGCAGTATTTT,CAWSVTSGRADTQYF
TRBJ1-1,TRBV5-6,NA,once,TGTGCCAGCAGCCAATCGTCAGACGGGATGGCTTTCTTT,CASSQSSDGMAFF
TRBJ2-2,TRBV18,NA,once,TGTGCCAGCTCAGCGTCGGGAGTGAACACCGGGGAGCTGTTTTTT,CASSASGVNTGELFF
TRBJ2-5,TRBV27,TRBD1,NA,TGTGCCAGCAGTTTTCTCGACAGGGTACAAGAGACCCAGTACTTC,CASSFLDRVQETQYF
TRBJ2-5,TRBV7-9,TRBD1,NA,TGTGCCAGCAGGACCGGACAGGGAGAGACCCAGTACTTC,CASRTGQGETQYF
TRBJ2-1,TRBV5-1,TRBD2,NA,TGCGCCAGCAGCTTGGGACTAGCGGAGCTAAATGAGCAGTTCTTC,CASSLGLAELNEQFF
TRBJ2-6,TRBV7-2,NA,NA,TGTGCCAGCAGCCCCGGTGGGGCCAACGTCCTGACTTTC,CASSPGGANVLTF
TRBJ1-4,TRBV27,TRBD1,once,TGTGCCAGCAGTTCAAACACAGGGGCGGAGGATGAAAAACTGTTTTTT,CASSSNTGAEDEKLFF
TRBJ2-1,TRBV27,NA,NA,TGTGCCAGCAGTTTATCGATAAGGGCAGGGGCCAATGAGCAGTTCTTC,CASSLSIRAGANEQFF
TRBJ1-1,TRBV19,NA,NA,TGTGCCAGTACACGCCAGACTGAAGCTTTCTTT,CASTRQTEAFF
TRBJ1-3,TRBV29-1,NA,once,TGCAGCGTGGATACAGGTATTGGTGGAAACACCATATATTTT,CSVDTGIGGNTIYF
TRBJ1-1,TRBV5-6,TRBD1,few,TGTGCCAGCAGCTTCCGACAGGGGAACACTGAAGCTTTCTTT,CASSFRQGNTEAFF
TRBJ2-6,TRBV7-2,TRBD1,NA,TGTGCCAGCAGCTTAGGCCCTACAGGGGCTGGGGCCAACGTCCTGACTTTC,CASSLGPTGAGANVLTF
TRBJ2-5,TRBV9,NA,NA,TGTGCCAGCAGCGCAGACCTGGGAGGGACCCAGTACTTC,CASSADLGGTQYF
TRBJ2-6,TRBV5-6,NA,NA,TGTGCCAGCAGCTTTGGACAGCTAGGCGTCCTGACTTTC,CASSFGQLGVLTF
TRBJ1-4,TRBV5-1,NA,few,TGCGCCAGCAGCTTGGGTGCAGGGCTTGCAACTAATGAAAAACTGTTTTTT,CASSLGAGLATNEKLFF
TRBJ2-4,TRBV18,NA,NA,TGTGCCAGCTCACCCACAGGGAAAAACATTCAGTACTTC,CASSPTGKNIQYF
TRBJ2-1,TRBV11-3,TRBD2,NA,TGTGCCAGCAGCTTTAGGGGTGGGGGTAGCGGGAGCGATGAGCAGTTCTTC,CASSFRGGGSGSDEQFF
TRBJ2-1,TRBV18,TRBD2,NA,TGTGCCAGCTCACCGCGACTAGCGGGAGGGTCCTACAATGAGCAGTTCTTC,CASSPRLAGGSYNEQFF
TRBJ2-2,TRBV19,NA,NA,TGTGCCAGTAGTTTTCGACTAGTAGCTACCGGGGAGCTGTTTTTT,CASSFRLVATGELFF
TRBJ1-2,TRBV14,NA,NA,TGTGCCAGCTCCGGGGGGACGGCAGACTATGGCTACACCTTC,CASSGGTADYGYTF
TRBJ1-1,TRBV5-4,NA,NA,TGTGCCAGCAGCTTGGCACAGGACACTGAAGCTTTCTTT,CASSLAQDTEAFF
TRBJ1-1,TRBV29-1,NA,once,TGCAGCCCCTCCCGCGGCACTGAAGCTTTCTTT,CSPSRGTEAFF
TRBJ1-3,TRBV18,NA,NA,TGTGCCAGCTCTTACAGGGCCGATGGAAACACCATATATTTT,CASSYRADGNTIYF
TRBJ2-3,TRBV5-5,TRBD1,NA,TGTGCCAGCAGCAGGAAGGGACAGGCGAACACAGATACGCAGTATTTT,CASSRKGQANTDTQYF
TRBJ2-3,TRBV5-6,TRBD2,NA,TGTGCCAGCAGCCTCAATCCGGGGGGGGGAGTGACAGATACGCAGTATTTT,CASSLNPGGGVTDTQYF
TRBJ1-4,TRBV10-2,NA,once,TGCGCCAGCAGTGAGTCTGGAGGGGCAACTAATGAAAAACTGTTTTTT,CASSESGGATNEKLFF
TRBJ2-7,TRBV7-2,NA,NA,TGTGCCAGCAGCAGGGACTTCCTGGCCGAGCAGTACTTC,CASSRDFLAEQYF
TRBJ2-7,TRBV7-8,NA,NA,TGTGCCAGCAGCTTAGTCCAGGGGTCCACCTACGAGCAGTACTTC,CASSLVQGSTYEQYF
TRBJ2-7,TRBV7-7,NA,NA,TGTGCCAGCAGCTTAGGTAGCGGCTCCTACGAGCAGTACTTC,CASSLGSGSYEQYF
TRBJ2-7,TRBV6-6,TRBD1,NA,TGTGCCAGCAGTAACAGGGGCCCTCGGTACTTC,CASSNRGPRYF
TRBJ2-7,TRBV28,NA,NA,TGTGCCAGCAGTTTTGCCGGTCTCCCCTACGAGCAGTACTTC,CASSFAGLPYEQYF
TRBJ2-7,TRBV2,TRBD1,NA,TGTGCCAGCAGTGACCAGGGGGTGGGCTACGAGCAGTACTTC,CASSDQGVGYEQYF
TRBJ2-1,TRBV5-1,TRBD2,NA,TGCGCCAGCAGCGTAGATCCGGGGGGATCCGGGGTCTTC,CASSVDPGGSGVF
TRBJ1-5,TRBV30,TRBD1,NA,TGTGCCTGGAACTCAGGGGGCCGCCAGCCCCAGCATTTT,CAWNSGGRQPQHF
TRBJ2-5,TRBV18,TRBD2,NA,TGTGCCAGCTCACCGACGGGACAGGGGCCCTTGACTAGCGGGAGCCAGTACTTC,CASSPTGQGPLTSGSQYF
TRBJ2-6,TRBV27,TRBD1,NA,TGTGCCAGCAGTATCGGACAGGGGCCTGGGGCCAACGTCCTGACTTTC,CASSIGQGPGANVLTF
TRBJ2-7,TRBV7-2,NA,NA,TGTGCCAGCAGCCCGGGGGCCTACGAGCAGTACTTC,CASSPGAYEQYF
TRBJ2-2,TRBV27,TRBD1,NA,TGTGCCAGCAGTTCCCCTGTCAGGGGGATTGCGAACACCGGGGAGCTGTTTTTT,CASSSPVRGIANTGELFF
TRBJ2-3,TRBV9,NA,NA,TGTGCCAGCAGCCCCTCCGGCGGGGTTACGCAGTATTTT,CASSPSGGVTQYF
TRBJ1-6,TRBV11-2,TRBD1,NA,TGTGCCAGCAGCTCCTACAGGGGGGGGGCACCCCTCCACTTT,CASSSYRGGAPLHF
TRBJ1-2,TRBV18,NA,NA,TGTGCCAGCTCACCACCGGGGCTACAGGGATATGGCTACACCTTC,CASSPPGLQGYGYTF
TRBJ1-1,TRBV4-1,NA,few,TGCGCCAGCAGCCAAGGGTCCCAAGGGAGCACTGAAGCTTTCTTT,CASSQGSQGSTEAFF
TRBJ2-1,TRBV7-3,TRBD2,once,TGTGCCAGCAGCTTAGCTGCCGGGACTAACTACAATGAGCAGTTCTTC,CASSLAAGTNYNEQFF
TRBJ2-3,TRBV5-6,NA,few,TGTGCCAGCAGCTTGGGGGGCGCCGGGACAGATACGCAGTATTTT,CASSLGGAGTDTQYF
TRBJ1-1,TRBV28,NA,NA,TGTGCCAGCACCGCCCTCTCCACCCTATACACTGAAGCTTTCTTT,CASTALSTLYTEAFF
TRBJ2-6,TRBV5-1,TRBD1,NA,TGCGCCAGCAGCTCTCTCGAAGGGGGCTTGCTCTCTGGGGCCAACGTCCTGACTTTC,CASSSLEGGLLSGANVLTF
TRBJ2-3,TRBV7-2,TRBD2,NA,TGTGCCAGCAGCCTCGGACTAGCGGGAGGCACAGATACGCAGTATTTT,CASSLGLAGGTDTQYF
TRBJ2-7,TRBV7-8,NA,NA,TGTGCCAGCAGCTTAGCGGGCAGGGGAAACGAGCAGTACTTC,CASSLAGRGNEQYF
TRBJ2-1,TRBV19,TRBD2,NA,TGTGCCAGTAGCCGGACTAGCGGGAGCCCCTACAATGAGCAGTTCTTC,CASSRTSGSPYNEQFF
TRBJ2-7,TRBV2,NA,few,TGTGCCAGCACTAGAACAGGGTCTGAGCAGTACTTC,CASTRTGSEQYF
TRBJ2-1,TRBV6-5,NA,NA,TGTGCCAGCAGTATTACACAAGACAGGAATGAGCAGTTCTTC,CASSITQDRNEQFF
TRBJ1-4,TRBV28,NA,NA,TGTGCCAGCAGCTCGGGTGGGGCGGCAGAAAAACTGTTTTTT,CASSSGGAAEKLFF
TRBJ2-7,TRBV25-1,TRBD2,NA,TGTGCCAGCAGTGACCCACGGACTAGCGGACGATACGAGCAGTACTTC,CASSDPRTSGRYEQYF